This T cell receptor (beta chain) appears in the sequencing data of a study of blood T cell repertoires in COVID-19. At the level of the study: Sites in the United States, Italy and Spain provided acute and convalescent COVID-19 samples. From T cells, B-cell-depleted T cells, or PBMCs came the material, which was cDNA or gDNA.

The CDR3 has 16 amino acids. In the authors' methods: Cell counts per sample came from amplifying reference gene primers. Using immunoSEQ multiplex PCR, the repertoire was profiled, and TCRdb retains in-frame clones only, with some absent. Clone size and V and J calls were adopted from that table, with D and trimming inferred from the DNA. The sample holds roughly 70,000 clones, about 88% seen once. The sample was peripheral blood. The gene calls are TRBV21-1 and TRBJ2-5; TRBD2 is the table's D call and was not checked against the DNA. TRBV21-1 is listed as a pseudogene. The receptor was isolated from an older man with acute or convalescent COVID-19. The CDR3 region has the DNA TGTGCCAGCAGCAAAGGGGCGACTAGCTACGTTGAGACCCAGTACTTC. Translation gives CASSKGATSYVETQYF.